The 4 T cell receptor beta chains in this list originate from one sample, sequenced in a study of breast tumors, draining lymph nodes, adjacent tissues (dated by TCRdb to about 2016). The axillary draining lymph nodes of breast cancer patients were the source of the lymph node samples. The method was multiplex PCR. The listed sequencing device is Illumina HiSeq 2000. Clones were called with MiXCR by TCRdb after fastp trimmed the public reads at Q25, and only in-frame beta chains were retained. CDR3 protein sequences are deduplicated, and each keeps its most common genes and DNA. This sample holds around 290,000 distinct CDR3 sequences; 30% were observed only once. The top ten hold roughly 1.1% of the sample. Sequences were obtained from axillary lymph node tissue. These receptors came from a female donor with breast cancer. Some clones in this sample may be carry-over from other donors' samples.

This clonotype has just a few counts. The chain links TRBV28 to TRBJ2-7, with D maybe TRBD2 (5 bases). Germline V lookup: CDR1 MDHEN, CDR2 SYDVKM. CDR3 length: 15 amino acids. V lost 6 bases and J 1 base, leaving 16 bases between the germline ends. The CDR3 loop is CASSSAADLSYEQYF. Written as DNA, the CDR3 is TGTGCCAGCAGCTCCGCCGCGGACTTATCCTACGAGCAGTACTTC. Full variable domain (missing parts from reference TRBV28 and TRBJ2-7): DVKVTQSSRYLVKRTGEKVFLECVQDMDHENMFWYRQDPGLGLRLIYFSYDVKMKEKGDIPEGYSVSREKKERFSLILESASTNQTSMYLCASSSAADLSYEQYFGPGTRLTVT.

This rearrangement joins TRBV5-4 to TRBJ2-1, with unresolved D. The CDR3 contains 14 residues. Germline loops: CDR1 SGHNT, CDR2 YYREEE (reference sequence). V was trimmed by 4 bases and J by 9 bases, leaving 17 bases between them. The CDR3 here is CASSPREANSEQFF. The DNA of the CDR3 is TGTGCCAGCAGCCCCAGAGAGGCGAACAGTGAGCAGTTCTTC.

Points on this clonotype: The junction differs from germline at one of its ends, possibly a read error. The chain carries TRBV24-1 and TRBJ2-6; 10 nucleotides match TRBD1. CDR3 length: 13 residues. CDR1 and CDR2 (germline): KGHDR, SFDVKD. Here the CDR3 DNA reads TGTGCCACCTCCGGGACAGGGGACAACGTCCTGACTTTC. Its translation: CATSGTGDNVLTF.

V usage is TRBV18 and J usage is TRBJ2-7; TRBD2 matches at 10 bases. This CDR3 region has 14 residues. Germline V gene sequence: CDR1 KGHSH, CDR2 LQKENI. V dropped 3 bases and J dropped 4; count of bases not matched to a gene: 3. CDR3: CASSPSGRAYEQYF. The CDR3 DNA reads TGTGCCAGCTCACCGAGCGGGAGGGCTTACGAGCAGTACTTC.